The clone carrying this T cell receptor beta chain was detected only a few times. In germline, CDR1 is MNHEY, CDR2 SMNVEV (reference sequence). The V end was cut by 7 bases, the J end by 0 bases, with 14 bases between. The CDR3 contains 15 residues. This sample was taken from a study of cytomegalovirus exposure and HLA in healthy donors. With 60 Vbeta and 13 Jbeta primers, the PCR was carried out. As handled by the study authors: An analysis that came later counted 80 million or so unique TCR beta chains, approximately 10 million shared. TCRdb's copy holds only in-frame clones and misses some; the assay was immunoSEQ multiplex PCR. V, J and clone size reflect that table, while D and trimming were determined from the DNA. The repertoire holds approximately 120,000 clones, with around 82% as singletons.

J is TRBJ2-3 and V is TRBV27; D remains ambiguous. Sequencing was carried out using PBMCs. The source is a young man in good health and CMV-seropositive. The DNA of the CDR3 is TGTGCCAGCAAGCGCGGTCCATCTAGCACAGATACGCAGTATTTT. Its translation is CASKRGPSSTDTQYF.